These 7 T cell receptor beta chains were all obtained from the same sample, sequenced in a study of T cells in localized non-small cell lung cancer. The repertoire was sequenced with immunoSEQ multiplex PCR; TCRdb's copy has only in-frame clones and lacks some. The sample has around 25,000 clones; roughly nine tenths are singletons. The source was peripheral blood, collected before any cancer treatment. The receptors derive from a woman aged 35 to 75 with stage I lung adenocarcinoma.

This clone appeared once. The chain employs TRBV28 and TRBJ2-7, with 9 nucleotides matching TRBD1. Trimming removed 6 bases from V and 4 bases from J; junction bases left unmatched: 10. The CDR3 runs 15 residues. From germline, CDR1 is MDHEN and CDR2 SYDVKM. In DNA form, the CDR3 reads TGTGCCAGCAGCATCCAGGGACAGGGTTTTTACGAGCAGTACTTC. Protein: CASSIQGQGFYEQYF.

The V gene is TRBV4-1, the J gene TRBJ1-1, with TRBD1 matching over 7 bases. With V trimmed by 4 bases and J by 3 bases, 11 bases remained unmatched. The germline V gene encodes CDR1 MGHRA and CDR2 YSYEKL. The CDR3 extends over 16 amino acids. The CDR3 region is CASSPTGLVGYTEAFF. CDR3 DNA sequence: TGCGCCAGCAGCCCGACAGGGCTTGTAGGGTACACTGAAGCTTTCTTT.

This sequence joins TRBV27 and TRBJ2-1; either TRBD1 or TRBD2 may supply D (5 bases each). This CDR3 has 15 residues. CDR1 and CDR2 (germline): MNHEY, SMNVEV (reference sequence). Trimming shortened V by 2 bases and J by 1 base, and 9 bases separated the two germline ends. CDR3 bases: TGTGCCAGCAGTTTAGGGGACGGATCCTACAATGAGCAGTTCTTC. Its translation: CASSLGDGSYNEQFF.

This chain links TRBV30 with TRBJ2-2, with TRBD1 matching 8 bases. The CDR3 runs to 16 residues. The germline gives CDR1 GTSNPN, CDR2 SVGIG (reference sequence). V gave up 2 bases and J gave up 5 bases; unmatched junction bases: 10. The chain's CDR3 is CAWSPLRTGYTGELFF. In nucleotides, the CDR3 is TGTGCCTGGAGTCCCCTACGGACAGGGTATACCGGGGAGCTGTTTTTT.

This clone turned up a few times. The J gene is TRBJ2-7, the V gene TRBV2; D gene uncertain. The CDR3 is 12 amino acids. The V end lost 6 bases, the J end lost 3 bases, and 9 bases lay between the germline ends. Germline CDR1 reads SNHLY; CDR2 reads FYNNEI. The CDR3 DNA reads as TGTGCCAGCAGCCTGTCAGTCTACGAGCAGTACTTC. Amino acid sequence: CASSLSVYEQYF.

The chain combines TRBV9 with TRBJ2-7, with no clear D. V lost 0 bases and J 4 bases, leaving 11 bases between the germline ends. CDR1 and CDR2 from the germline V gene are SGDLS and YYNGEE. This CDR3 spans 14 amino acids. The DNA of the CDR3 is TGTGCCAGCAGCGTAGACCCCACGCAATACGAGCAGTACTTC. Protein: CASSVDPTQYEQYF.

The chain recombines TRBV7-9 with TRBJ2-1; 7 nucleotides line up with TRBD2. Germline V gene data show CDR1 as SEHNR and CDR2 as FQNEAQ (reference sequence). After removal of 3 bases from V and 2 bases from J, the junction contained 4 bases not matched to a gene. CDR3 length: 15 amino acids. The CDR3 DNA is TGTGCCAGCAGCTTGGAGGCGGGGGCCTACAATGAGCAGTTCTTC. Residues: CASSLEAGAYNEQFF.